What follows are 29 T cell receptor beta chains derived from one specimen sequenced in a study of cytomegalovirus exposure and HLA in healthy donors. The PCR used 60 Vbeta and 13 Jbeta primers. Here immunoSEQ multiplex PCR was the method, and the copy in TCRdb shows in-frame clones only, minus some. This table holds about 160,000 clones, 70% to 80% found once. Sequenced input: PBMCs. All receptors derive from a woman aged 45 to 65 in good health and CMV-seronegative.

The table lists this clone with a few counts. At the DNA level, this CDR3 is encoded by other sequences in the same sample as well. The genes are TRBV10-3 and TRBJ2-2, with TRBD1 identical over 7 bases. CDR1 ENHRY and CDR2 SYGVKD come from the germline V gene. The CDR3 is 16 amino acids. J lost 2 bases, V lost 5 bases, and 8 bases had no gene match. This CDR3 reads CAISQRDSPNTGELFF. The CDR3 bases are TGTGCCATCAGTCAACGGGACAGCCCAAACACCGGGGAGCTGTTTTTT.

This clone was recorded once. This rearrangement joins TRBV4-2 to TRBJ1-6; TRBD1 aligns across 9 bases. In germline, CDR1 is LGHNA, CDR2 YNFKEQ. The CDR3 has 17 residues. After removal of 2 bases from V and 9 bases from J, the junction contained 11 bases not matched to a gene. The CDR3 bases are TGTGCCAGCAGCCAACGCCTACAGGGGGCTCTTGGTTCACCCCTCCACTTT. This sequence encodes CASSQRLQGALGSPLHF.

The V call is TRBV11-2, the J call TRBJ2-1; D unclear. Trimming shortened V by 1 base and J by 5 bases, and 6 bases separated the two germline ends. CDR1 and CDR2 (germline): SGHAT, FQNNGV. CDR3 length equals 13 residues. The CDR3 nucleotides read TGTGCCAGCAGCTTAGTGCTAGACAATGAGCAGTTCTTC. Amino acids: CASSLVLDNEQFF.

The V call is TRBV4-3, the J call TRBJ2-7; the D gene is possibly TRBD2 (5 bases). From germline, CDR1 is LGHNA and CDR2 YSLEER. This CDR3 spans 16 amino acids. The germline V and J ends were trimmed by 0 bases and 9 bases, with 21 bases remaining between them. CDR3 sequence: CASSQDTTRRGLGQYF. The DNA of the CDR3 is TGCGCCAGCAGCCAAGATACGACGCGCAGAGGGCTCGGGCAGTACTTC.

The rearrangement links TRBV5-1 to TRBJ1-3; TRBD1 agrees at 7 bases. This CDR3 has 15 amino acids. The V gene end was trimmed by 3 bases and the J gene end by 4 bases; junction bases not matched to a gene: 7. Germline loops: CDR1 SGHRS, CDR2 YFSETQ. The CDR3 sequence is CASSSQGQRGNTIYF. As DNA, the CDR3 is TGCGCCAGCAGCTCGCAGGGACAGCGGGGAAACACCATATATTTT.

The chain carries TRBV27 and TRBJ2-5; D is perhaps TRBD1 (6 bases). The CDR3 covers 13 residues. Germline V gives CDR1 MNHEY, CDR2 SMNVEV (reference sequence). The V gene lost 6 bases and the J gene lost 5 bases, with 13 bases spanning the gap. In nucleotides, the CDR3 is TGTGCCAGCAGGAAACAGGGTTTTGAGACCCAGTACTTC. Its translation is CASRKQGFETQYF.

The chain joins TRBV5-5 to TRBJ1-2; TRBD1 aligns across 12 bases. Trimming cost V 4 bases and J 4 bases; bases outside gene matches: 8. The CDR3 extends over 16 amino acids. Germline V gives CDR1 SGHKS, CDR2 YYEKEE (reference sequence). The CDR3: CASSPWGDRGPYGYTF. The CDR3 DNA reads as TGTGCCAGCAGCCCGTGGGGGGACAGGGGGCCCTATGGCTACACCTTC.

V is TRBV7-3 and J is TRBJ2-3; 8 bases line up with TRBD2. Losses at the gene ends were 2 bases for V and 1 base for J; bases not matched to a gene: 5. Germline V gene data show CDR1 as SGHTA and CDR2 as FQGTGA. This CDR3 contains 16 residues. The CDR3 DNA sequence: TGTGCCAGCAGCTTATCTCTCGGGAGGGGCACAGATACGCAGTATTTT. It codes for CASSLSLGRGTDTQYF.

The V and J genes are TRBV5-1 and TRBJ2-3, with D possibly TRBD1 on 5 matching bases. The ends were cut back, 2 bases at V and 6 bases at J, with 7 bases in the middle. CDR1 is SGHRS and CDR2 is YFSETQ in the germline V gene. The CDR3 is made up of 12 amino acids. CDR3 residues: CASSLRQDTQYF. CDR3 bases: TGCGCCAGCAGCTTACGACAGGATACGCAGTATTTT.

This clone was detected only a few times. The rearrangement links TRBV2 to TRBJ1-4, with a tentative D call TRBD1 (6 bases). This CDR3 contains 17 residues. Trimming left V 6 bases short and J 4 bases short, with 21 bases between. Germline V lookup: CDR1 SNHLY, CDR2 FYNNEI. This chain's CDR3 is CASSAGSWGRSNEKLFF. The DNA for the CDR3 is TGTGCCAGCAGCGCCGGTTCGTGGGGGCGAAGTAATGAAAAACTGTTTTTT.

In regard to this clone: The sample contains more than one DNA sequence encoding this CDR3. V and J are TRBV28 and TRBJ1-1, with 9 bases fitting TRBD1. Germline values: CDR1 MDHEN, CDR2 SYDVKM. V lost 6 bases to trimming and J lost 4 bases; unmatched junction nucleotides: 0. The CDR3 has 12 residues. The CDR3 sequence: CASRTGGTEAFF. The CDR3 region has the DNA TGTGCCAGCAGGACAGGGGGCACTGAAGCTTTCTTT. Together with reference TRBV28 and TRBJ1-1, the CDR3 gives the full variable domain: DVKVTQSSRYLVKRTGEKVFLECVQDMDHENMFWYRQDPGLGLRLIYFSYDVKMKEKGDIPEGYSVSREKKERFSLILESASTNQTSMYLCASRTGGTEAFFGQGTRLTVV.

This chain connects TRBV28 to TRBJ1-3; D may be TRBD1 (6 bases). Germline V gives CDR1 MDHEN, CDR2 SYDVKM. V was clipped by 4 bases and J by 4 bases, with 20 bases between them. This CDR3 has 17 amino acids. CDR3 bases: TGTGCCAGCAGTTCTTGGGGCCGGACAGCACGAGGAAACACCATATATTTT. The encoded protein is CASSSWGRTARGNTIYF.

V and J are TRBV5-6 and TRBJ1-2; D uncertain. Trimming shortened V by 5 bases and J by 3 bases, and 17 bases separated the two germline ends. The length of the CDR3 is 15 residues. Germline CDR1 and CDR2: SGHDT and YYEEEE. CDR3 coding DNA: TGTGCCAGCAGGTCGTCCGCGACATGGGACTATGGCTACACCTTC. This sequence encodes CASRSSATWDYGYTF.

The J gene is TRBJ2-1, the V gene TRBV19; TRBD2 matches 13 bases. In germline, CDR1 is LNHDA, CDR2 SQIVND (reference sequence). V shed 6 bases and J 0 bases; nucleotides not matched to a gene: 11. This CDR3 is 19 amino acids long. The CDR3 loop is CASRGVGTSGVSSYNEQFF. CDR3 nucleotides: TGTGCCAGTAGAGGGGTCGGGACTAGCGGGGTTAGCTCCTACAATGAGCAGTTCTTC. The full variable domain, in which reference TRBV19 and TRBJ2-1 provide the parts outside the CDR3, is DGGITQSPKYLFRKEGQNVTLSCEQNLNHDAMYWYRQDPGQGLRLIYYSQIVNDFQKGDIAEGYSVSREKKESFPLTVTSAQKNPTAFYLCASRGVGTSGVSSYNEQFFGPGTRLTVL.

V is TRBV19 and J is TRBJ2-7; perhaps TRBD1 as D (5 bases). V lost 5 bases and J 2 bases, leaving 13 bases between the germline ends. In germline, CDR1 is LNHDA, CDR2 SQIVND (reference sequence). CDR3 size: 14 residues. In nucleotides, the CDR3 is TGTGCCAGTAGTGTAAGAGTCAGGGCCTACGAGCAGTACTTC. This translates into CASSVRVRAYEQYF.

This chain links TRBV4-2 with TRBJ1-2, with 7 bases matching TRBD1. The J segment lost 8 bases and the V segment lost 0 bases, leaving 6 bases of the junction unmatched. The CDR3 runs 14 residues. CDR1 is LGHNA, CDR2 YNFKEQ, per germline. CDR3 amino acids: CASSQDRLRGGYTF. DNA for the CDR3: TGTGCCAGCAGCCAAGATCGCCTCAGGGGGGGCTACACCTTC.

V usage is TRBV28 and J usage is TRBJ2-1; 8 nucleotides agree with TRBD2. Germline CDR1 is MDHEN and CDR2 is SYDVKM. J lost 12 bases, V lost 5 bases, and 12 bases had no gene match. This CDR3 is built from 14 residues. The CDR3 nucleotides read TGTGCCAGCAGTATGGGGACTAGAATAAGGGGGCAGTTCTTC. Translated, it gives CASSMGTRIRGQFF.

This clone was recorded a few times. The chain joins TRBV7-2 to TRBJ1-5, with TRBD1 matching 10 bases. Trimming took 1 base from V and 5 from J; bases not matched to a gene: 2. CDR1 and CDR2 from the germline V gene are SGHTA and FQGNSA. The CDR3 contains 15 residues. CDR3 sequence: CASSLGDRGDQPQHF. In DNA, the CDR3 is TGTGCCAGCAGCTTAGGGGACAGGGGTGATCAGCCCCAGCATTTT.

This clone was detected only once. The rearrangement links TRBV6-4 to TRBJ2-6, with 9 bases matching TRBD2. CDR1 is MRHNA and CDR2 is SNTAGT in the germline V gene. Trimming at V came to 3 bases and at J to 1 base, leaving 1 base not matched to a gene. The CDR3 has 16 residues. This CDR3 is CASSESGGSGANVLTF. The DNA of the CDR3 is TGTGCCAGCAGTGAGAGCGGGGGGTCTGGGGCCAACGTCCTGACTTTC.

This chain links TRBV5-1 with TRBJ1-1, with no clear D. V was pared by 4 bases and J by 4 bases, with 8 bases between. Germline V gene data show CDR1 as SGHRS and CDR2 as YFSETQ. The CDR3 covers 12 residues. The CDR3 protein is CASSPRGTEAFF. In DNA, the CDR3 is TGCGCCAGCAGCCCGCGAGGCACTGAAGCTTTCTTT.

The chain combines TRBV28 with TRBJ1-5, with D maybe TRBD1 (6 bases). V dropped 2 bases and J dropped 5 bases, with 10 bases sitting between them. Per germline, CDR1 MDHEN and CDR2 SYDVKM. CDR3 length: 14 residues. CDR3 region: CASSLAGAHQPQHF. The CDR3, as DNA: TGTGCCAGCAGTTTAGCAGGGGCTCATCAGCCCCAGCATTTT.

This clone has only one observation. V usage is TRBV9 and J usage is TRBJ1-4; D remains ambiguous. CDR1 is SGDLS, CDR2 YYNGEE, per germline. V was cut by 4 bases and J by 8 bases, with 18 bases left in between. This CDR3 has 15 amino acids. The chain's CDR3 is CASSRRRQEEEKLFF. The CDR3 coding sequence is TGTGCCAGCAGCCGTAGGCGTCAGGAGGAAGAAAAACTGTTTTTT.

The chain carries TRBV28 and TRBJ1-2, with 10 bases aligning to TRBD1. Unmatched junction bases numbered 10, after V lost 3 bases and J lost 3 bases. The length of the CDR3 is 17 residues. Germline V lookup: CDR1 MDHEN, CDR2 SYDVKM. This CDR3 reads CASSFTDRGLGYYGYTF. In DNA form, the CDR3 reads TGTGCCAGCAGTTTCACTGACAGGGGGCTCGGTTACTATGGCTACACCTTC.

The gene calls are TRBV4-1 and TRBJ2-5; 7 nucleotides line up with TRBD1. The J segment lost 5 bases and the V segment lost 0 bases, leaving 6 bases of the junction unmatched. Germline V gene sequence: CDR1 MGHRA, CDR2 YSYEKL. The CDR3 is made up of 15 amino acids. CDR3: CASSQDPTGFETQYF. Written as DNA, the CDR3 is TGCGCCAGCAGCCAAGACCCGACAGGGTTTGAGACCCAGTACTTC.

The genes are TRBV5-1 and TRBJ1-1; D unclear. Trimming stripped 0 bases from V and 5 bases from J, with 11 bases between. The CDR3 length is 14 residues. Germline CDR1 SGHRS, CDR2 YFSETQ. CDR3 region: CASSLEAMETEAFF. CDR3 DNA sequence: TGCGCCAGCAGCTTGGAGGCCATGGAGACTGAAGCTTTCTTT.

This clone was found many times. The chain has TRBV5-5 and TRBJ2-7; possible D gene TRBD2, 5 bases. CDR1 is SGHKS and CDR2 is YYEKEE in the germline V gene (reference sequence). This CDR3 contains 16 residues. Between the trimmed V and J ends, which lost 1 base and 0 bases, there was a span of 14 bases. CDR3 in amino acids: CASSLIRGTNSYEQYF. In DNA, the CDR3 is TGTGCCAGCAGCTTGATCCGGGGAACTAACTCCTACGAGCAGTACTTC.

The V and J genes are TRBV19 and TRBJ2-7; the D gene is possibly TRBD2 (5 bases). The V and J ends lost 2 bases and 0 bases respectively, with 11 bases between them. CDR3 size: 15 residues. Looked up from germline, CDR1 is LNHDA and CDR2 is SQIVND (reference sequence). The CDR3 reads CASSIIPGSSYEQYF. Written as DNA, the CDR3 is TGTGCCAGTAGTATAATTCCGGGAAGCTCCTACGAGCAGTACTTC. The whole variable domain, remainder taken from reference TRBV19 and TRBJ2-7, is DGGITQSPKYLFRKEGQNVTLSCEQNLNHDAMYWYRQDPGQGLRLIYYSQIVNDFQKGDIAEGYSVSREKKESFPLTVTSAQKNPTAFYLCASSIIPGSSYEQYFGPGTRLTVT.

The rearrangement joins TRBV6-6 to TRBJ2-7, with TRBD1 matching over 9 bases. CDR1 MNHNY and CDR2 SVGAGI come from the germline V gene (reference sequence). Trimming at V came to 4 bases and at J to 5 bases, leaving 12 bases not matched to a gene. This CDR3 has 16 amino acids. The CDR3 loop is CASSWTPGQGLHEQYF. Here the CDR3 DNA reads TGTGCCAGCAGTTGGACCCCGGGACAGGGTCTTCACGAGCAGTACTTC.

The table lists this clone with a few counts. This chain links TRBV7-8 with TRBJ1-2, with 10 bases that match TRBD1. CDR1 SGHVS and CDR2 FQNEAQ come from the germline V gene. This CDR3 contains 19 residues. Trimming at V came to 2 bases and at J to 5 bases, leaving 17 bases not matched to a gene. The CDR3 here is CASSLLVRGQGEKAYGYTF. In DNA, the CDR3 is TGTGCCAGCAGCTTATTGGTCCGAGGACAGGGGGAAAAGGCTTATGGCTACACCTTC.